These 31 T cell receptor beta chains were all obtained from the same sample, sequenced in a study of blood T cell repertoires in COVID-19. This table comes from immunoSEQ multiplex PCR, and its TCRdb copy is limited to in-frame clones, with some not included. Here the sample spans about 140,000 clones, around 79% being singletons. Sequencing input: PBMCs or T cells enriched from blood (not recorded which). These receptors originate from a woman between 45 and 65 years old who had recovered from COVID-19.

The chain joins TRBV7-2 to TRBJ1-5; 10 positions match TRBD1. The V segment lost 5 bases and the J segment 4 bases; nucleotides outside the gene matches: 8. CDR3 length: 16 amino acids. Germline V gives CDR1 SGHTA, CDR2 FQGNSA. CDR3 loop: CASSNQGQGTNQPQHF. The CDR3 DNA reads TGTGCCAGCAGCAACCAGGGACAGGGGACAAATCAGCCCCAGCATTTT.

The rearrangement links TRBV19 to TRBJ1-2; 11 bases match TRBD1. CDR1 is LNHDA and CDR2 is SQIVND in the germline V gene (reference sequence). Trimming at V came to 10 bases and at J to 6 bases, leaving 7 bases not matched to a gene. The CDR3 covers 13 residues. The DNA of the CDR3 is TGTGCCACCTCGGACAGGGGGCTTGATGGCTACACCTTC. It specifies CATSDRGLDGYTF.

This clone appeared a few times. In nucleotides, the CDR3 is TGTGCCAGTAGTGGCGGGACAGGGGGCTATGGCAGTTCACCCCTCCACTTT. This translates into CASSGGTGGYGSSPLHF. The chain carries TRBV19 and TRBJ1-6; 12 bases agree with TRBD1. Germline V gives CDR1 LNHDA, CDR2 SQIVND (reference sequence). Germline trimming cut 5 bases from V and 9 bases from J; bases unmatched to any gene: 11. This CDR3 contains 17 residues.

The chain links TRBV11-3 to TRBJ2-3, with 14 nucleotides matching TRBD2. The V gene's germline CDR1 is SGHNT and CDR2 YENEEA. J gave up 5 bases and V 5 bases, and 6 bases lay outside the gene matches. The CDR3 extends over 16 amino acids. The CDR3 loop reads CASSLGLAGAGDTQYF. The CDR3 DNA sequence: TGTGCCAGCAGCCTGGGACTAGCGGGGGCTGGAGATACGCAGTATTTT.

The chain recombines TRBV10-1 with TRBJ2-7; 7 bases map to TRBD1. CDR1 and CDR2 (germline): WNHNN, SYGVQD (reference sequence). This CDR3 comprises 14 residues. Germline trimming cut 4 bases from V and 7 bases from J; bases unmatched to any gene: 10. CDR3: CASSVEGGIAEQYF. In nucleotides, the CDR3 is TGCGCCAGCAGTGTTGAAGGGGGCATAGCAGAGCAGTACTTC.

The V gene is TRBV3-1 (or the pseudogene TRBV3-2), the J gene TRBJ2-3; weak D call: TRBD1 (5 bases). The germline V gene has CDR1 LGHDT and CDR2 YNNKEL (reference sequence). Trimming took 5 bases from V and 1 from J, leaving 10 bases between them. The CDR3 has 14 residues. The CDR3, as DNA: TGTGCCAGCAGCTTGGAAGGGGGCACAGATACGCAGTATTTT. This sequence encodes CASSLEGGTDTQYF.

The V and J genes are TRBV10-3 and TRBJ1-4; the match to TRBD1 covers 7 bases. After removal of 4 bases from V and 6 bases from J, the junction contained 2 bases not matched to a gene. Germline V lookup: CDR1 ENHRY, CDR2 SYGVKD. The CDR3 is 13 residues long. This CDR3 is CAISGQGYEKLFF. The CDR3, as DNA: TGTGCCATCAGTGGACAGGGTTATGAAAAACTGTTTTTT.

The J gene is TRBJ2-6, the V gene TRBV6-4, with TRBD2 as a possible D gene (5 bases). The germline V gene encodes CDR1 MRHNA and CDR2 SNTAGT. The CDR3 is 15 residues long. V lost 0 bases and J lost 3, with 6 bases in between. This CDR3 is CASSDSRVGANVLTF. CDR3 coding DNA: TGTGCCAGCAGTGACTCGAGGGTTGGGGCCAACGTCCTGACTTTC.

The gene calls are TRBV28 and TRBJ1-5; no reliable D call. Per the germline V gene, CDR1 is MDHEN and CDR2 is SYDVKM. V lost 2 bases and J 6 bases, leaving 14 bases between the germline ends. The CDR3 extends over 15 amino acids. The DNA for the CDR3 is TGTGCCAGCAGTTTACCCACCCAGAGGGCTCAGCCCCAGCATTTT. This translates into CASSLPTQRAQPQHF.

V and J are TRBV5-5 and TRBJ1-3, with a possible D match to TRBD1 (5 bases). The germline CDR1 and CDR2 sequences are SGHKS and YYEKEE (reference sequence). V was cut by 2 bases and J by 2 bases, with 8 bases left in between. The CDR3 runs 14 residues. CDR3: CASSFGGTGNTIYF. The CDR3 nucleotides read TGTGCCAGCAGCTTCGGGGGTACTGGAAACACCATATATTTT.

J is TRBJ2-3 and V is TRBV19, with 9 bases lining up with TRBD1. The CDR3 spans 16 residues. The germline V gene encodes CDR1 LNHDA and CDR2 SQIVND (reference sequence). Losses at the gene ends were 8 bases for V and 2 bases for J; bases not matched to a gene: 11. In DNA, the CDR3 is TGTGCCAGTCGAAACCGACAGGGGGGAGCCACAGATACGCAGTATTTT. Protein sequence: CASRNRQGGATDTQYF. The whole variable domain, filled in from reference TRBV19 and TRBJ2-3, reads DGGITQSPKYLFRKEGQNVTLSCEQNLNHDAMYWYRQDPGQGLRLIYYSQIVNDFQKGDIAEGYSVSREKKESFPLTVTSAQKNPTAFYLCASRNRQGGATDTQYFGPGTRLTVL.

The J gene is TRBJ1-5, the V gene TRBV19; no clear D gene. Germline V gene lookup returns CDR1 LNHDA and CDR2 SQIVND (reference sequence). Trimming removed 3 bases at V and 5 bases at J, with 11 bases between. The CDR3 extends over 14 amino acids. Written as DNA, the CDR3 is TGTGCCAGTAGTATTGGGGTGGGAGATCAGCCCCAGCATTTT. It is translated as CASSIGVGDQPQHF. The complete variable domain, with remaining parts taken from reference TRBV19 and TRBJ1-5, reads DGGITQSPKYLFRKEGQNVTLSCEQNLNHDAMYWYRQDPGQGLRLIYYSQIVNDFQKGDIAEGYSVSREKKESFPLTVTSAQKNPTAFYLCASSIGVGDQPQHFGDGTRLSIL.

V and J are TRBV19 and TRBJ1-1; a weak D match, TRBD1 (5 bases). CDR3 length: 13 amino acids. From germline, CDR1 is LNHDA and CDR2 SQIVND (reference sequence). The germline V and J ends were trimmed by 3 bases and 3 bases, with 8 bases remaining between them. The CDR3 reads CASSIDSDTEAFF. The CDR3 region has the DNA TGTGCCAGTAGTATTGACAGTGACACTGAAGCTTTCTTT.

This clone was seen more than once but under ten times. This sequence joins TRBV28 and TRBJ2-2; D possibly corresponds to TRBD2 (6 bases). This CDR3 spans 16 amino acids. Germline CDR1 MDHEN, CDR2 SYDVKM. V was shortened by 5 bases and J by 5 bases, with 18 bases between the two germline ends. The CDR3 bases are TGTGCCAGCAGTATCGACATGGGACTGGGAACCGGGGAGCTGTTTTTT. Encoded protein: CASSIDMGLGTGELFF.

V is TRBV4-1 and J is TRBJ2-4, with D unresolved. Germline lookup yields CDR1 MGHRA and CDR2 YSYEKL. This CDR3 comprises 17 residues. With 1 base removed from V and 0 bases from J, the gap between germline ends came to 13 bases. The CDR3 nucleotides are TGCGCCAGCAGCCAAGTCCCACAGCCCCTAGCCAAAAACATTCAGTACTTC. Its protein product is CASSQVPQPLAKNIQYF.

The chain has TRBV27 and TRBJ1-4, with 10 bases matching TRBD1. Per the germline V gene, CDR1 is MNHEY and CDR2 is SMNVEV (reference sequence). V trimming: 5 bases; J trimming: 8 bases; junction bases outside the gene matches: 8. There are 15 residues in the CDR3. The CDR3: CASSAPDRGQEKLFF. The CDR3 DNA reads TGTGCCAGCAGTGCCCCCGACAGGGGGCAAGAAAAACTGTTTTTT.

The genes are TRBV29-1 and TRBJ2-1, with TRBD1 matching 8 bases. With 5 bases clipped from V and 6 bases from J, the junction kept 12 bases outside the gene matches. Germline CDR1 is SQVTM and CDR2 is ANQGSEA. CDR3 length: 15 amino acids. CDR3: CSVIPGTGSLNEQFF. CDR3 DNA: TGCAGCGTTATACCCGGGACAGGATCGCTCAATGAGCAGTTCTTC.

The chain joins TRBV2 to TRBJ2-7; 8 bases are shared with TRBD2. This CDR3 contains 13 residues. Germline V gene data show CDR1 as SNHLY and CDR2 as FYNNEI. J gave up 0 bases and V 7 bases, and 2 bases lay outside the gene matches. CDR3 DNA: TGTGCCAGCACGGGACTAGGCTCCTACGAGCAGTACTTC. This encodes CASTGLGSYEQYF.

The chain employs TRBV5-4 and TRBJ2-1; 8 bases agree with TRBD1. Trimming cost V 0 bases and J 3 bases; bases outside gene matches: 2. The CDR3 loop spans 15 amino acids. Looked up from germline, CDR1 is SGHNT and CDR2 is YYREEE (reference sequence). The CDR3 DNA reads as TGTGCCAGCAGCTTGGCAGGGGGCGACTACAATGAGCAGTTCTTC. It encodes CASSLAGGDYNEQFF. Filled out from reference TRBV5-4 and TRBJ2-1, the complete variable domain reads ETGVTQSPTHLIKTRGQQVTLRCSSQSGHNTVSWYQQALGQGPQFIFQYYREEENGRGNFPPRFSGLQFPNYSSELNVNALELDDSALYLCASSLAGGDYNEQFFGPGTRLTVL.

The gene calls are TRBV27 and TRBJ1-3; D is undetermined. Trimming removed 1 base from V and 0 bases from J, with 7 bases in between. CDR1 and CDR2 from the germline V gene are MNHEY and SMNVEV (reference sequence). This CDR3 is built from 15 residues. The CDR3 sequence: CASSLLGDSGNTIYF. As DNA, the CDR3 is TGTGCCAGCAGTTTATTGGGAGACTCTGGAAACACCATATATTTT.

V gene TRBV7-3 combines with J gene TRBJ2-1, with TRBD1 matching 9 bases. The germline V gene encodes CDR1 SGHTA and CDR2 FQGTGA. There are 14 residues in the CDR3. V gave up 4 bases and J gave up 13 bases; unmatched junction bases: 11. CDR3 in amino acids: CASSSTGQGADQFF. For the CDR3, the DNA is TGTGCCAGCAGCTCTACGGGACAGGGAGCCGATCAGTTCTTC.

J is TRBJ2-7 and V is TRBV19; 8 bases are a match to TRBD1. Germline values: CDR1 LNHDA, CDR2 SQIVND (reference sequence). J was trimmed by 3 bases and V by 5 bases; bases with no gene match: 9. The CDR3 extends over 15 amino acids. DNA of the CDR3: TGTGCCAGTAGTTGGTCCCGGGACAGGAACTACGAGCAGTACTTC. Translated: CASSWSRDRNYEQYF.

The CDR3: CASSLLGQVLGEQYF. The CDR3 DNA sequence: TGTGCCAGCAGCTTACTCGGACAGGTCTTGGGGGAGCAGTACTTC. The rearrangement joins TRBV7-2 to TRBJ2-7, with 7 bases fitting TRBD1. V gave up 2 bases and J gave up 7 bases; unmatched junction bases: 11. Germline values: CDR1 SGHTA, CDR2 FQGNSA. The length of the CDR3 is 15 residues.

This clone was detected once. This chain links TRBV10-2 with TRBJ1-3; TRBD1 might be the D (5 bases). The V end was cut by 3 bases, the J end by 4 bases, with 10 bases between. The CDR3 loop spans 14 amino acids. Germline loops: CDR1 WSHSY, CDR2 SAAADI. CDR3 sequence reads: CASSEGQGGNTIYF. CDR3 DNA sequence: TGCGCCAGCAGTGAAGGCCAGGGAGGAAACACCATATATTTT.

This chain links TRBV12-3 or TRBV12-4 with TRBJ2-1; 8 nucleotides line up with TRBD1. There are 12 residues in the CDR3. J lost 10 bases, V lost 6 bases, and 5 bases had no gene match. In nucleotides, the CDR3 is TGTGCCAGCAGCCCCGACAGGGGAGAGCAGTTCTTC. Its protein is CASSPDRGEQFF.

The chain has TRBV3-1 (or the pseudogene TRBV3-2) and TRBJ1-2; D ambiguous. The germline V gene encodes CDR1 LGHDT and CDR2 YNNKEL (reference sequence). Trimming shortened V by 1 base and J by 4 bases, and 7 bases separated the two germline ends. The CDR3 sequence is 13 residues long. CDR3 sequence: CASSQGRVYGYTF. The CDR3 DNA is TGTGCCAGCAGCCAAGGAAGAGTCTATGGCTACACCTTC.

CDR3 sequence (DNA): TGTGCCAGCAGCCCCCTCGGACAGGGCTACGGCTACACCTTC. Encoded protein: CASSPLGQGYGYTF. The V gene is TRBV9, the J gene TRBJ1-2, with 8 bases identical to TRBD1. The V gene end was trimmed by 4 bases and the J gene end by 8 bases; junction bases not matched to a gene: 10. In germline, CDR1 is SGDLS, CDR2 YYNGEE. The CDR3 sequence is 14 residues long.

This sequence joins TRBV29-1 and TRBJ1-3; 7 positions match TRBD1. CDR1 and CDR2 from the germline V gene are SQVTM and ANQGSEA. This CDR3 has 14 residues. V trimming: 4 bases; J trimming: 0 bases; junction bases outside the gene matches: 3. The CDR3 protein is CSVGDRDSGNTIYF. CDR3 coding DNA: TGCAGCGTTGGAGACAGGGACTCTGGAAACACCATATATTTT.

The chain joins TRBV4-2 to TRBJ1-5; no firm D call. The germline V gene encodes CDR1 LGHNA and CDR2 YNFKEQ. This CDR3 has 15 residues. Trimming removed 0 bases from V and 3 bases from J, with 9 bases in between. CDR3 nucleotide sequence: TGTGCCAGCAGCCAAGATAATCAGGCCAATCAGCCCCAGCATTTT. Its protein is CASSQDNQANQPQHF.

V is TRBV27 and J is TRBJ2-7, with D tentatively TRBD1 (5 bases). Germline CDR1 MNHEY, CDR2 SMNVEV (reference sequence). The CDR3 extends over 15 amino acids. Deletions cut 2 bases from V and 3 bases from J, with 14 bases between. CDR3 coding DNA: TGTGCCAGCAGTTTAGGTGGAAGGGGCTACTACGAGCAGTACTTC. This encodes CASSLGGRGYYEQYF.

The CDR3 DNA reads TGCGCCAGCAGCCAGGCTAGCGGCCCCACAGATACGCAGTATTTT. Its protein product is CASSQASGPTDTQYF. The V and J genes are TRBV4-1 and TRBJ2-3; 7 bases line up with TRBD2. Germline V CDR1 and CDR2: MGHRA, YSYEKL. Trimming cost V 3 bases and J 2 bases; bases outside gene matches: 5. There are 15 residues in the CDR3.